This is a list of T cell receptor beta chains from one sample in a study of blood T cell repertoires in COVID-19. Here immunoSEQ multiplex PCR was the method, and the copy in TCRdb shows in-frame clones only, minus some. This repertoire shows 150,000 to 200,000 clones, 90% found once; its top ten account for roughly 19%. Input material: peripheral blood. The receptors were sampled from a man in his sixties with active or convalescent COVID-19. CDR3s leave out the opening cysteine and the closing phenylalanine or tryptophan. Rows give clone size only sometimes, using once, few, many, or a class for an expanded clone.

v_gene | abundance | CDR3aa
TRBV6-2/TRBV6-3 | once | ASSWESINSPLH
TRBV18 | - | ASSLLQETQY
TRBV7-8 | - | ASSLVGTPGLAAAYEQY
TRBV15 | once | ATKSPGQGAWTEAF
TRBV6-5 | - | ASRHRVLGSYEQY
TRBV4-2 | - | ASSHDRGDNSPLH
TRBV19 | - | ASSTGQAINQPQH
TRBV29-1 | - | SVDNPGGWTNYGYT
TRBV5-1 | - | ASSLEDRDHTIY
TRBV28 | - | ASSLNDRTAGNTIY
TRBV7-6 | - | ASSLNNRGEFTEAF
TRBV7-8 | - | ASRADPSYNSPLH
TRBV9 | - | ASSGQGNTIY
TRBV18 | - | ASSRDKTPGNTIY
TRBV18 | - | ASSPDSGGNYGYT
TRBV2 | - | ASMPAGGGQPQH
TRBV2 | once | ASSQDRVNAGYT
TRBV4-1 | - | ASSQTLAGDETQY
TRBV5-1 | - | ASSLAGAPYNEQF
TRBV28 | - | ASRISLRGFYGYT
TRBV19 | - | ASSSTGGRQPQH
TRBV19 | - | ASSPGTGLGTDTQY
TRBV5-6 | - | ASSGWTDTTQPQH
TRBV29-1 | - | SVVLQNTEAF
TRBV18 | - | ASSPPAGEHNEQF
TRBV3-1/TRBV3-2 | - | ASRIAAGELF
TRBV2 | - | ASNSGGRKITGELF
TRBV10-2 | - | ASSGNSGYNEQF
TRBV5-1 | - | ASSQGSLSGETQY
TRBV5-1 | - | ASSFGGNTEAF
TRBV2 | once | ASSEGTNTGELF
TRBV29-1 | - | SVEQKQGSEAF
TRBV20-1 | once | SARSGNTIY
TRBV10-3 | - | AISLSGLLSWADTQY
TRBV19 | once | ASGDRGYSPLH
TRBV18 | - | ASSPVERSNYGYT
TRBV11-3 | once | ASSLAAGYNEQF
TRBV10-1 | - | ASSKDRSYEQY
TRBV12-3/TRBV12-4 | - | ASSTWTSEEQY
TRBV18 | - | ASSPVALAGGRMETQY
TRBV7-2 | - | ASSFGGTDTQY
TRBV19 | - | ASSGQGITNEKLF
TRBV5-8 | - | ASSLLDRDGELF
TRBV19 | - | ASSIGDRGVNSPLH
TRBV5-3 | - | ARSLVLDRAGSPLH
TRBV6-5 | - | ASSWTGWAEAF
TRBV2 | - | AQHKVDRGGEQY
TRBV11-3 | - | ASSLREGLAGDNEQF
TRBV7-9 | - | ASSFPRDNTEAF
TRBV27 | - | ASSSPGTSRLAKNIQY
TRBV7-2 | - | ASTVRVDTGELF
TRBV18 | once | ASSPGQGNLNTEAF
TRBV6-5 | - | ASSREGGQGQPQH
TRBV19 | - | ASSAKGLGTYNEQF